The following is a T cell receptor (beta chain) sequence with its context. What it recognizes is unknown. These data belong to a study of cytomegalovirus exposure and HLA in healthy donors. Study-level results: Association of roughly 17,000 TCR beta sequences with HLA alleles was found at 0.05 false discovery rate in a later analysis. A missense DCLRE1C variant was associated with V- and J-gene trimming of TCR beta chains in a later analysis, and an independent cohort replicated the association. Confirmation in vitro established that a few CMV-associated chains were specific for CMV antigens. In a later analysis, compared with equally common non-associated chains, HLA-associated beta chains were more expanded.

Primers: 60 Vbeta forward and 13 Jbeta reverse. Repertoires were generated with immunoSEQ multiplex PCR, while TCRdb's copy carries only in-frame clones and drops some. The sample has 150,000 or so clones, roughly 79% seen once. The TCR comes from a middle-aged woman in good health and CMV-seropositive. What was sequenced was PBMCs.

This chain's CDR3 is CASSASRGKRYEQYF. In DNA form, the CDR3 reads TGTGCCAGCAGCGCGAGCCGGGGAAAACGCTACGAGCAGTACTTC. The chain combines TRBV11-2 with TRBJ2-7, with TRBD2 as a possible D gene (5 bases). This CDR3 has 15 residues. The V gene lost 5 bases and the J gene lost 3 bases, with 17 bases spanning the gap. Germline CDR1 is SGHAT and CDR2 is FQNNGV.